Sequencing of this T cell receptor beta chain was carried out in a study of T cells after yellow fever vaccination. Notes on the study in general: Weaker overall was a secondary response that nonetheless peaked faster, on day 5 versus 15.

On this clonotype: Its matching antigen is unknown.

MiXCR, applied by TCRdb to the 5' RACE reads, yields one record per CDR3 protein. Found here are approximately 580,000 distinct CDR3 sequences, about a sixth of them singletons; the top ten hold roughly 17%. Looked up from germline, CDR1 is SGDLS and CDR2 is YYNGEE. Germline trimming cut 0 bases from V and 7 bases from J; bases unmatched to any gene: 5. The CDR3 is 15 residues long. The sequencing used PBMCs, collected 4 to 5 days after the first yellow fever vaccination. This sequence was found in a man aged 18 to 35 who received the YFV17D yellow fever vaccine. The V call is TRBV9, the J call TRBJ2-1; 9 bases match TRBD1. CDR3 protein: CASSVVGQGLNEQFF. The CDR3 nucleotides read TGTGCCAGCAGCGTAGTGGGACAGGGCTTGAATGAGCAGTTCTTC.